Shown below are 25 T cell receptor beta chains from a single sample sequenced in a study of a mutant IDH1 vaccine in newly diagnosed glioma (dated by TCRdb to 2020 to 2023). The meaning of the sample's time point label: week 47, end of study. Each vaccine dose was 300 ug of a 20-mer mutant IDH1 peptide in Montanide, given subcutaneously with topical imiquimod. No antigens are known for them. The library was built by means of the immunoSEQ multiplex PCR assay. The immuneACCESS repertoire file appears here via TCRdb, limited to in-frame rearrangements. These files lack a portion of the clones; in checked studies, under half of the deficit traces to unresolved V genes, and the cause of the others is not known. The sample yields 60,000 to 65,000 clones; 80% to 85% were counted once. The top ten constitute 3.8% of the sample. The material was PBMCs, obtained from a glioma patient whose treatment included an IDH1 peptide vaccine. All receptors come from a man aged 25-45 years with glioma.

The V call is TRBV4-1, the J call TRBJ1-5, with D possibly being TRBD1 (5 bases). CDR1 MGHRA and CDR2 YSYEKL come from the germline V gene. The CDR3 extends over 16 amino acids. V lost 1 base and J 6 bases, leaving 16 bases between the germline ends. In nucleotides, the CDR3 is TGCGCCAGCAGCCAAGTTGGAGGGGTAGGGGTTCAGCCCCAGCATTTT. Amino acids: CASSQVGGVGVQPQHF.

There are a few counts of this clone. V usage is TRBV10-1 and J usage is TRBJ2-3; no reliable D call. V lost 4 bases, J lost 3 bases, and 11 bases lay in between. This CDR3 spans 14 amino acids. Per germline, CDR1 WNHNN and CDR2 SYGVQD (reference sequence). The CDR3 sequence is CASSVYHRTDTQYF. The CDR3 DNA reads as TGCGCCAGCAGTGTGTATCATAGGACAGATACGCAGTATTTT.

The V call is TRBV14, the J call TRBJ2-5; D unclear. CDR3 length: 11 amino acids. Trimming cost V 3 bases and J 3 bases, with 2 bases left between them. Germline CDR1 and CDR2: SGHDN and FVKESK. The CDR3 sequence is CASSHKETQYF. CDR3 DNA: TGTGCCAGCAGCCACAAAGAGACCCAGTACTTC.

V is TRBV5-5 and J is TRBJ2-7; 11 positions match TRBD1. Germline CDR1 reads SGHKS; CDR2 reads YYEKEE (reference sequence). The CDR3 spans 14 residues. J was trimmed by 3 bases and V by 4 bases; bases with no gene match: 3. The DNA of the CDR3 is TGTGCCAGCAGCGCCGGGACAGGGGGCTACGAGCAGTACTTC. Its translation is CASSAGTGGYEQYF.

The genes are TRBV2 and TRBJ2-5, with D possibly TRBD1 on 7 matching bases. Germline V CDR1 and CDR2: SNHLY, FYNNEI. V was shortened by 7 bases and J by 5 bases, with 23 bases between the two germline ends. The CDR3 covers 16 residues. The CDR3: CASNPPLGGAGETQYF. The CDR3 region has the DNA TGTGCCAGCAACCCACCTCTAGGGGGCGCGGGGGAGACCCAGTACTTC.

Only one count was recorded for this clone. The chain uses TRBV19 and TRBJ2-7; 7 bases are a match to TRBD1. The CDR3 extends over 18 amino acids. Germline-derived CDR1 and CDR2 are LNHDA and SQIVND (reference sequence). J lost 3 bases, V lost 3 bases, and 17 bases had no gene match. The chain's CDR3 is CASSMKWLTGSQLYEQYF. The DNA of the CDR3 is TGTGCCAGTAGTATGAAATGGCTGACAGGGAGCCAACTCTACGAGCAGTACTTC.

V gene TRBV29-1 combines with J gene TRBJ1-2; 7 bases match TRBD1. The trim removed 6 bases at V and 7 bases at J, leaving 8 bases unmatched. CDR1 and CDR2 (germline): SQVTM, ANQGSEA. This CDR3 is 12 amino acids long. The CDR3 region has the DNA TGCAGCGTCGCGACAGGGAGGGGTGGCTACACCTTC. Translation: CSVATGRGGYTF. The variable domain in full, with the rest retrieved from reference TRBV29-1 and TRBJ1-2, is SAVISQKPSRDICQRGTSLTIQCQVDSQVTMMFWYRQQPGQSLTLIATANQGSEATYESGFVIDKFPISRPNLTFSTLTVSNMSPEDSSIYLCSVATGRGGYTFGSGTRLTVV.

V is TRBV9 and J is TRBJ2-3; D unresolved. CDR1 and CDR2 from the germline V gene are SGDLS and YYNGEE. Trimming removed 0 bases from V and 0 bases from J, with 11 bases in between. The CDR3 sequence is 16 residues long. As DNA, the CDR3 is TGTGCCAGCAGCGTAGAGGCTGGAGATAGCACAGATACGCAGTATTTT. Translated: CASSVEAGDSTDTQYF.

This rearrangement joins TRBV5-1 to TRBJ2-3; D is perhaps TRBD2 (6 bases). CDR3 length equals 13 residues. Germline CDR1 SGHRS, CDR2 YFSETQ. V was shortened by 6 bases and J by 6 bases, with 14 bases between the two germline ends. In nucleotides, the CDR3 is TGCGCCAGCATGGGGGGATCAAGTGATACGCAGTATTTT. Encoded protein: CASMGGSSDTQYF. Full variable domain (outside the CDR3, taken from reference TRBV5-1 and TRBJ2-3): KAGVTQTPRYLIKTRGQQVTLSCSPISGHRSVSWYQQTPGQGLQFLFEYFSETQRNKGNFPGRFSGRQFSNSRSEMNVSTLELGDSALYLCASMGGSSDTQYFGPGTRLTVL.

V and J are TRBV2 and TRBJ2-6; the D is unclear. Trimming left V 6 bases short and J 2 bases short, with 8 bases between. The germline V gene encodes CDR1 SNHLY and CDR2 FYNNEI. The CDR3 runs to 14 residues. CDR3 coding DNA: TGTGCCAGCAGCGAATACACTGGGGCCAACGTCCTGACTTTC. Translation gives CASSEYTGANVLTF.

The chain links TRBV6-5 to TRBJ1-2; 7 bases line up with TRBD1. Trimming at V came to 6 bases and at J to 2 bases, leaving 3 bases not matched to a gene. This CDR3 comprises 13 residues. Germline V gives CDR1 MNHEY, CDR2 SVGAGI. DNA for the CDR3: TGTGCCAGCAGGGGGACAGTGAACTATGGCTACACCTTC. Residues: CASRGTVNYGYTF.

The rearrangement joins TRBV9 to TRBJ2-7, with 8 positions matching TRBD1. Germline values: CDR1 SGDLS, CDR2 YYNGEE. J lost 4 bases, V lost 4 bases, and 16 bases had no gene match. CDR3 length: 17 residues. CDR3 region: CASSPRIEQGDIYEQYF. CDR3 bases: TGTGCCAGCAGCCCACGAATTGAACAGGGGGATATTTACGAGCAGTACTTC.

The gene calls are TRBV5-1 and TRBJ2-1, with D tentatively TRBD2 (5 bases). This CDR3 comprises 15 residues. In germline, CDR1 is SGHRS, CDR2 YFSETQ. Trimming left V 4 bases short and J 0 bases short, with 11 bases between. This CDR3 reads CASSPGEISYNEQFF. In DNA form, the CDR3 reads TGCGCCAGCAGCCCCGGGGAGATCTCCTACAATGAGCAGTTCTTC.

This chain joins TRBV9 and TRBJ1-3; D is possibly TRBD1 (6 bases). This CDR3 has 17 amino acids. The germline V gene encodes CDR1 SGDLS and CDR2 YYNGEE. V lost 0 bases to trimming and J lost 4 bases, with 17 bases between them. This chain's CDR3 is CASSVAGGRSSGNTIYF. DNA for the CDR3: TGTGCCAGCAGCGTAGCCGGGGGCAGGTCGTCAGGAAACACCATATATTTT.

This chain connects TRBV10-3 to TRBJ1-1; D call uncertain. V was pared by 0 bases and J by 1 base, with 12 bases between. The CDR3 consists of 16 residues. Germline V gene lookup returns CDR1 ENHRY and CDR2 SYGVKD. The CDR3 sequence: CAISESGTLRNTEAFF. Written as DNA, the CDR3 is TGTGCCATCAGTGAGTCGGGCACCCTTAGGAACACTGAAGCTTTCTTT.

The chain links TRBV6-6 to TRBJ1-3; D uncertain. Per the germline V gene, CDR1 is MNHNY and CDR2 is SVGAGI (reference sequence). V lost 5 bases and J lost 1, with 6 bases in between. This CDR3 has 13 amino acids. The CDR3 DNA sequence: TGTGCCAGCAGTCTCGTATCTGGAAACACCATATATTTT. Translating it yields CASSLVSGNTIYF.

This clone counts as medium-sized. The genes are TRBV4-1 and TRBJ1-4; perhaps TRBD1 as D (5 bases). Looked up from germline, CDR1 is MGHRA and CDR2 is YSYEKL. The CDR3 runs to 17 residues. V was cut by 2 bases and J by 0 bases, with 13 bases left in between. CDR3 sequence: CASSQWGPPATNEKLFF. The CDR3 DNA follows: TGCGCCAGCAGCCAATGGGGCCCTCCAGCAACTAATGAAAAACTGTTTTTT.

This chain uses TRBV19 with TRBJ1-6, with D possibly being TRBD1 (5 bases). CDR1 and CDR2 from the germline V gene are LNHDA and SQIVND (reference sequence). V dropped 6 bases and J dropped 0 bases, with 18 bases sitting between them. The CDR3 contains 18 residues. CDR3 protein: CASRKWGRWSSYNSPLHF. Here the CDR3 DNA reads TGTGCCAGTAGGAAGTGGGGCAGATGGAGCTCCTATAATTCACCCCTCCACTTT.

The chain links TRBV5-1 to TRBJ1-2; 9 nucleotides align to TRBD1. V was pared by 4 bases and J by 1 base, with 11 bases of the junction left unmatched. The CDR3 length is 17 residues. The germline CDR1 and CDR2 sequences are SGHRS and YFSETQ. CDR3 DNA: TGCGCCAGCAGCCATCGAAAATACAGGGGGCTTAACTATGGCTACACCTTC. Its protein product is CASSHRKYRGLNYGYTF.

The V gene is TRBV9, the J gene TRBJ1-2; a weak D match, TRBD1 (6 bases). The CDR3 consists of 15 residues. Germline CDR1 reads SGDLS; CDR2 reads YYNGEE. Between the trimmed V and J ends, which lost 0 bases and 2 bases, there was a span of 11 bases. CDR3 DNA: TGTGCCAGCAGCGTAGCGGCAGGGGCCAACTATGGCTACACCTTC. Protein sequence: CASSVAAGANYGYTF. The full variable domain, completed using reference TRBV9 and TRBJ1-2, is DSGVTQTPKHLITATGQRVTLRCSPRSGDLSVYWYQQSLDQGLQFLIQYYNGEERAKGNILERFSAQQFPDLHSELNLSSLELGDSALYFCASSVAAGANYGYTFGSGTRLTVV.

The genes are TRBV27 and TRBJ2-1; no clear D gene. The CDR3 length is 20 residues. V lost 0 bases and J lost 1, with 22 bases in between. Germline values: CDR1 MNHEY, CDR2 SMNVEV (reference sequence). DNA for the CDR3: TGTGCCAGCAGTTTATCCCCTCCCTCTGAGCAGTATTGGTCCTACAATGAGCAGTTCTTC. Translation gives CASSLSPPSEQYWSYNEQFF.

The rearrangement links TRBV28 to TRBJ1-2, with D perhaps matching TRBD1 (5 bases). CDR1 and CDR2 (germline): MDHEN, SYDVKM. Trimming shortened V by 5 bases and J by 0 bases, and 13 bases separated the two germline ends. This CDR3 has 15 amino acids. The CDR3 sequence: CASSPRAVANYGYTF. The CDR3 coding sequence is TGTGCCAGCAGTCCCAGGGCGGTAGCTAACTATGGCTACACCTTC.

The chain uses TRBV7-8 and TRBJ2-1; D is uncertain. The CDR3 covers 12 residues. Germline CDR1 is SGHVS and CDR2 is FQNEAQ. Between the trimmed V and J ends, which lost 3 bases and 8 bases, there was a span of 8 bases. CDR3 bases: TGTGCCAGCAGCTTGGCTATCTATGAGCAGTTCTTC. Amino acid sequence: CASSLAIYEQFF.

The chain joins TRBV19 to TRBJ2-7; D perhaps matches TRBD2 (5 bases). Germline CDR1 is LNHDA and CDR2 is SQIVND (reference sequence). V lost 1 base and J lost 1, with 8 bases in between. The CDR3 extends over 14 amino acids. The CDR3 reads CASSIVGESYEQYF. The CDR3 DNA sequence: TGTGCCAGTAGTATAGTCGGGGAATCCTACGAGCAGTACTTC.

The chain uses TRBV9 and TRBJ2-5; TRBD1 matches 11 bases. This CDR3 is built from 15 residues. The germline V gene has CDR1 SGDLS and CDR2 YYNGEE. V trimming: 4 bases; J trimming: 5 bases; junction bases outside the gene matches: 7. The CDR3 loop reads CASSWTGGAAETQYF. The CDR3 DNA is TGTGCCAGCAGCTGGACAGGGGGCGCGGCGGAGACCCAGTACTTC.